Below are 28 T cell receptor beta chains sequenced from a single sample in a study of shared clonotypes between healthy human individuals. Profiling relied on immunoSEQ multiplex PCR, and the TCRdb table lists in-frame clones only, not all of them. Of millions of clones listed, 90% to 95% were seen once; the top ten hold under 2%. As defined, naive CD8 cells were CD45RO-negative and positively selected for CCR7, with terminally differentiated effector memory CD45RA+ cells excluded. The source material was naive CD8+ T cells from PBMCs. The receptor set was obtained from a man between 18 and 29 years old in good health. Some clones in this sample may be carry-over from other donors' samples.

The chain couples TRBV6-1 to TRBJ1-2; a weak D match, TRBD1 (6 bases). Trimming shortened V by 4 bases and J by 4 bases, and 10 bases separated the two germline ends. The CDR3 is 13 residues long. CDR1 MNHNS and CDR2 SASEGT come from the germline V gene. The CDR3 nucleotides are TGTGCCAGCAGTGCAGGGGTTTTCTATGGCTACACCTTC. This codes for CASSAGVFYGYTF.

This chain links TRBV19 with TRBJ1-5, with a tentative D call TRBD1 (5 bases). The germline gives CDR1 LNHDA, CDR2 SQIVND (reference sequence). The CDR3 length is 18 residues. The V end was cut by 1 base, the J end by 5 bases, with 21 bases between. The CDR3 DNA reads TGTGCCAGTAGTATAGGCGGATTACGGGGACCTCCCTATCAGCCCCAGCATTTT. Protein sequence: CASSIGGLRGPPYQPQHF.

V gene TRBV9 combines with J gene TRBJ2-1, with a weak D call TRBD2 (6 bases). The V gene's germline CDR1 is SGDLS and CDR2 YYNGEE. V was pared by 6 bases and J by 7 bases, with 17 bases between. The CDR3 is 14 amino acids. This CDR3 reads CASTRTGTYNEQFF. DNA for the CDR3: TGTGCCAGCACCAGAACCGGGACTTATAATGAGCAGTTCTTC.

V is TRBV5-1 and J is TRBJ2-5; D is perhaps TRBD2 (6 bases). CDR1 is SGHRS and CDR2 is YFSETQ in the germline V gene. Trimming took 3 bases from V and 1 from J, leaving 19 bases between them. This CDR3 region has 17 residues. CDR3 bases: TGCGCCAGCAGCTGGAGGGGTCGGGGAAGCCCCCAAGAGACCCAGTACTTC. It encodes CASSWRGRGSPQETQYF. The complete variable domain, with remaining parts taken from reference TRBV5-1 and TRBJ2-5, reads KAGVTQTPRYLIKTRGQQVTLSCSPISGHRSVSWYQQTPGQGLQFLFEYFSETQRNKGNFPGRFSGRQFSNSRSEMNVSTLELGDSALYLCASSWRGRGSPQETQYFGPGTRLLVL.

This rearrangement joins TRBV5-1 to TRBJ2-3; 11 bases match TRBD2. The V gene end was trimmed by 5 bases and the J gene end by 6 bases; junction bases not matched to a gene: 11. From germline, CDR1 is SGHRS and CDR2 YFSETQ. The CDR3 runs 16 residues. This CDR3 is CASRSGTSGNFDTQYF. The CDR3 DNA reads as TGCGCCAGCAGGTCCGGGACTAGCGGCAATTTCGATACGCAGTATTTT.

This clone was seen just once. This chain connects TRBV27 to TRBJ2-7; D might be TRBD1 or TRBD2, each matching 5 bases. The germline CDR1 and CDR2 sequences are MNHEY and SMNVEV (reference sequence). V was pared by 6 bases and J by 5 bases, with 17 bases between. The CDR3 runs to 14 residues. The CDR3 nucleotides are TGTGCCAGCAGAACCGGGGCCTCGACTGACGAGCAGTACTTC. Its protein product is CASRTGASTDEQYF.

The chain carries TRBV11-2 and TRBJ2-2, with D possibly being TRBD1 (6 bases). Trimming cost V 5 bases and J 3 bases, with 16 bases left between them. Looked up from germline, CDR1 is SGHAT and CDR2 is FQNNGV. CDR3 length: 16 amino acids. The CDR3 region is CASSGLGARHTGELFF. Here the CDR3 DNA reads TGTGCCAGCAGCGGCCTGGGGGCCAGGCACACCGGGGAGCTGTTTTTT. The full variable domain, completed using reference TRBV11-2 and TRBJ2-2, is EAGVAQSPRYKIIEKRQSVAFWCNPISGHATLYWYQQILGQGPKLLIQFQNNGVVDDSQLPKDRFSAERLKGVDSTLKIQPAKLEDSAVYLCASSGLGARHTGELFFGEGSRLTVL.

This clone was observed once. This sample also contains other DNA sequences that code for the same CDR3. The gene calls are TRBV7-2 and TRBJ2-7; D remains ambiguous. This CDR3 has 14 amino acids. Germline V gives CDR1 SGHTA, CDR2 FQGNSA. The V gene lost 1 base and the J gene lost 1 base, with 8 bases spanning the gap. CDR3 protein: CASSLGAGSYEQYF. The DNA of the CDR3 is TGTGCCAGCAGCTTAGGTGCTGGATCCTACGAGCAGTACTTC.

The genes are TRBV27 and TRBJ2-7; no definite D call. The CDR3 contains 11 residues. Per the germline V gene, CDR1 is MNHEY and CDR2 is SMNVEV (reference sequence). V was pared by 8 bases and J by 2 bases, with 7 bases between. This CDR3 is CASGVTYEQYF. The CDR3, as DNA: TGTGCCAGCGGAGTAACCTACGAGCAGTACTTC.

This clone was picked up one time. J is TRBJ1-5 and V is TRBV9; tentatively, D is TRBD1 (6 bases). The CDR3 spans 16 residues. Trimming cost V 2 bases and J 3 bases, with 15 bases left between them. Looked up from germline, CDR1 is SGDLS and CDR2 is YYNGEE. Here the CDR3 DNA reads TGTGCCAGCAGCGTCGAGGGGGGGGATTACAATCAGCCCCAGCATTTT. It codes for CASSVEGGDYNQPQHF.

V gene TRBV6-1 combines with J gene TRBJ2-7, with D possibly TRBD1 on 6 matching bases. The V gene's germline CDR1 is MNHNS and CDR2 SASEGT. This CDR3 is built from 15 residues. The V end lost 2 bases, the J end lost 3 bases, and 14 bases lay between the germline ends. The CDR3 region has the DNA TGTGCCAGCAGTGAAAGGCCAGGGGAATACTACGAGCAGTACTTC. It yields the protein CASSERPGEYYEQYF.

This clone was recorded a few times. The junction departs from the called germline gene at one end, perhaps through a read error. The chain employs TRBV28 and TRBJ1-3; unclear D gene. Germline CDR1 and CDR2: MDHEN and SYDVKM. This CDR3 spans 12 amino acids. The DNA of the CDR3 is TGTGCCAGCAGTTTACTTATTTATCCGGAGGTTTTT. Encoded protein: CASSLLIYPEVF.

The rearrangement joins TRBV6-1 to TRBJ2-7; D is ambiguous. Germline V gene sequence: CDR1 MNHNS, CDR2 SASEGT. Trimming stripped 4 bases from V and 4 bases from J, with 26 bases between. The CDR3 is 18 residues long. The CDR3 region is CASSAPDVVSISVYEQYF. For the CDR3, the DNA is TGTGCCAGCAGTGCCCCAGACGTGGTGAGCATCTCGGTTTACGAGCAGTACTTC.

The gene calls are TRBV25-1 and TRBJ2-7, with D possibly matching TRBD1 (6 bases). Germline V lookup: CDR1 MGHDK, CDR2 SYGVNS. V lost 3 bases, J lost 5 bases, and 14 bases lay in between. The CDR3 contains 14 residues. CDR3 sequence: CASSEFPGVHEQYF. In DNA form, the CDR3 reads TGTGCCAGCAGTGAGTTCCCAGGGGTTCACGAGCAGTACTTC.

This chain connects TRBV7-8 to TRBJ1-1; no definite D call. CDR3 length: 16 residues. Germline V CDR1 and CDR2: SGHVS, FQNEAQ. Between the trimmed V and J ends, which lost 2 bases and 7 bases, there was a span of 20 bases. CDR3 in amino acids: CASSLSGVPGLVEAFF. The DNA of the CDR3 is TGTGCCAGCAGCTTAAGCGGGGTCCCCGGGTTGGTTGAAGCTTTCTTT.

The chain has TRBV25-1 and TRBJ2-5; 9 positions match TRBD2. This CDR3 contains 16 residues. Germline loops: CDR1 MGHDK, CDR2 SYGVNS. The trim removed 3 bases at V and 2 bases at J, leaving 7 bases unmatched. The CDR3 sequence is CASSERRLAEQETQYF. CDR3 coding DNA: TGTGCCAGCAGTGAGAGAAGACTAGCGGAACAAGAGACCCAGTACTTC.

V usage is TRBV9 and J usage is TRBJ2-7; TRBD1 might be the D (5 bases). V was shortened by 2 bases and J by 1 base, with 13 bases between the two germline ends. This CDR3 is built from 15 residues. Per the germline V gene, CDR1 is SGDLS and CDR2 is YYNGEE. The CDR3 here is CASSVWAGPSYEQYF. In DNA, the CDR3 is TGTGCCAGCAGCGTTTGGGCAGGGCCTTCCTACGAGCAGTACTTC. The entire variable domain, with the rest obtained from reference TRBV9 and TRBJ2-7, is as follows: DSGVTQTPKHLITATGQRVTLRCSPRSGDLSVYWYQQSLDQGLQFLIQYYNGEERAKGNILERFSAQQFPDLHSELNLSSLELGDSALYFCASSVWAGPSYEQYFGPGTRLTVT.

This chain joins TRBV18 and TRBJ2-7; 7 bases are a match to TRBD1. V lost 6 bases and J lost 3; bases outside the gene matches: 17. The CDR3 has 17 amino acids. The germline CDR1 and CDR2 sequences are KGHSH and LQKENI. This CDR3 reads CASSLLPRQGSSYEQYF. Here the CDR3 DNA reads TGTGCCAGCTCGTTGCTCCCTCGACAGGGCTCAAGCTACGAGCAGTACTTC.

This clone appeared once. This sequence joins TRBV9 and TRBJ2-1, with 7 bases identical to TRBD2. CDR1 and CDR2 from the germline V gene are SGDLS and YYNGEE. V lost 4 bases and J lost 4; bases outside the gene matches: 11. The CDR3 length is 16 residues. CDR3 residues: CASSPNLGRGYNEQFF. Here the CDR3 DNA reads TGTGCCAGCAGCCCGAATTTGGGGAGGGGATACAATGAGCAGTTCTTC.

V gene TRBV27 combines with J gene TRBJ2-5, with 9 bases lining up with TRBD2. V gave up 5 bases and J gave up 2 bases; unmatched junction bases: 6. The CDR3 is 15 amino acids. Germline V gives CDR1 MNHEY, CDR2 SMNVEV (reference sequence). Written as DNA, the CDR3 is TGTGCCAGCAGTCCCAGACTAGCGGATCAAGAGACCCAGTACTTC. Translating gives CASSPRLADQETQYF.

The gene calls are TRBV4-1 and TRBJ1-2, with no clear D. Trimming cost V 2 bases and J 2 bases, with 15 bases left between them. The CDR3 sequence is 16 residues long. Looked up from germline, CDR1 is MGHRA and CDR2 is YSYEKL. CDR3 in amino acids: CASSQPDRTPNYGYTF. The CDR3 DNA is TGCGCCAGCAGCCAACCCGACCGGACCCCAAACTATGGCTACACCTTC.

The chain uses TRBV6-4 and TRBJ2-2; unclear D gene. The germline gives CDR1 MRHNA, CDR2 SNTAGT. The CDR3 extends over 17 amino acids. The V and J ends lost 0 bases and 5 bases respectively, with 16 bases between them. The CDR3 here is CASSDSGINSDTGELFF. CDR3 nucleotide sequence: TGTGCCAGCAGTGACTCCGGAATCAATTCGGATACCGGGGAGCTGTTTTTT.

This rearrangement joins TRBV2 to TRBJ2-3; possibly TRBD1 or TRBD2 for D (7 bases each). CDR3 length: 15 amino acids. V lost 10 bases and J 2 bases, leaving 19 bases between the germline ends. The germline CDR1 and CDR2 sequences are SNHLY and FYNNEI. The CDR3 bases are TGTGCCACCCAGGGGGAGGGGGTGATCACAGATACGCAGTATTTT. This gives the protein CATQGEGVITDTQYF.

On this clone itself: Within the sample, other DNA sequences also encode this same CDR3. V usage is TRBV14 and J usage is TRBJ2-2; 8 bases agree with TRBD2. CDR3 length equals 16 residues. V lost 1 base and J lost 4; bases outside the gene matches: 5. CDR1 is SGHDN and CDR2 is FVKESK in the germline V gene. This CDR3 is CASSQVGLAGTGELFF. In DNA, the CDR3 is TGTGCCAGCAGCCAAGTAGGACTAGCTGGCACCGGGGAGCTGTTTTTT.

V gene TRBV14 combines with J gene TRBJ2-1, with TRBD1 identical over 11 bases. J gave up 16 bases and V 5 bases, and 16 bases lay outside the gene matches. The CDR3 spans 15 residues. The V gene's germline CDR1 is SGHDN and CDR2 FVKESK. The DNA of the CDR3 is TGTGCCAGCAGCATGAGGACAGGGGGCAGGTGGGATCAATTCTTC. Its translation is CASSMRTGGRWDQFF.

This rearrangement joins TRBV11-3 to TRBJ2-7; D might be TRBD2 (5 bases). Trimming took off 3 bases at V and 0 bases at J, with 15 bases between the two ends. The germline gives CDR1 SGHNT, CDR2 YENEEA. The CDR3 is 16 amino acids. CDR3 protein: CASSFPHLGSSYEQYF. The CDR3 coding sequence is TGTGCCAGCAGCTTTCCCCATTTGGGGAGCTCCTACGAGCAGTACTTC.

The chain couples TRBV9 to TRBJ2-3; either TRBD1 or TRBD2 may fit D (5 bases each). Germline lookup yields CDR1 SGDLS and CDR2 YYNGEE. The CDR3 is made up of 15 amino acids. Trimming cost V 1 base and J 2 bases, with 11 bases left between them. CDR3 nucleotide sequence: TGTGCCAGCAGCGTATGGGGGACCACCACAGATACGCAGTATTTT. Protein product: CASSVWGTTTDTQYF.

This clone was observed a handful of times. The rearrangement links TRBV4-1 to TRBJ1-5; the match to TRBD1 covers 8 bases. V dropped 1 base and J dropped 6; count of bases not matched to a gene: 2. In germline, CDR1 is MGHRA, CDR2 YSYEKL. This CDR3 has 14 residues. The chain's CDR3 is CASSQGTGSQPQHF. The CDR3 region has the DNA TGCGCCAGCAGCCAAGGGACAGGGAGTCAGCCCCAGCATTTT.